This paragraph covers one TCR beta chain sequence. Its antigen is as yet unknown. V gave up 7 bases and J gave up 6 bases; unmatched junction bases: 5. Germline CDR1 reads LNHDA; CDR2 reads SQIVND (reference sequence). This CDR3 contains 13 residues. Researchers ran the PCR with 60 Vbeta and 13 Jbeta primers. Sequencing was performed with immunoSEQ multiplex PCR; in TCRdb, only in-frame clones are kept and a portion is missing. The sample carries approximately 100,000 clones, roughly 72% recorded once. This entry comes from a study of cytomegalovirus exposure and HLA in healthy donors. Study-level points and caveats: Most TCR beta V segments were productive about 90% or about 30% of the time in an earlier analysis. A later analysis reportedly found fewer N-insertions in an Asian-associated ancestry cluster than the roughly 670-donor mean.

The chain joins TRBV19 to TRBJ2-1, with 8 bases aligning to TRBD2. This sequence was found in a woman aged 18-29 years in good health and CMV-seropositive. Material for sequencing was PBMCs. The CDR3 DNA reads TGTGCCAGTAACCGGGAGGGCCGCAATGAGCAGTTCTTC. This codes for CASNREGRNEQFF.